A selection of T cell receptor beta chains follows, all from one sample in a study of T-cell reconstitution after alpha-beta-depleted transplantation in children. Each CDR3 protein is one row after TCRdb ran MiXCR on the PCR reads. The table shows approximately 200,000 distinct CDR3 sequences, with 13% to 15% occurring only once. The input for sequencing was PBMCs from the stem cell graft donor, taken from the stem cell graft. The source is a human donor who donated a stem cell graft to a child with acute lymphoblastic leukemia. Each CDR3 is given with its conserved first and last residue. The D gene is left open where the match is weak. Only part of the rows carry a size: once, few, many, or a class if the clone is expanded.

j_gene | v_gene | d_gene | len | abundance | CDR3aa
TRBJ2-7 | TRBV12-3/TRBV12-4 | - | 14 | many | CASSGAGSSYEQYF
TRBJ1-1 | TRBV5-1 | - | 14 | - | CASRSETASTEAFF
TRBJ2-7 | TRBV20-1 | TRBD1 | 15 | many | CSASGGPGQGNEQYF
TRBJ2-7 | TRBV5-1 | TRBD1 | 14 | many | CASSKDREAHEQYF
TRBJ2-4 | TRBV4-1 | - | 14 | many | CASSSSRIKNIQYF
TRBJ2-7 | TRBV12-3/TRBV12-4 | TRBD2 | 15 | many | CASRGAGGDHVRQYF
TRBJ2-1 | TRBV11-2 | TRBD1 | 19 | many | CASSLYGNTQGAGVNEQFF
TRBJ2-1 | TRBV19 | - | 15 | few | CASTLPGSSYNEQFF
TRBJ1-1 | TRBV13 | TRBD1 | 16 | once | CASSLRGQRRLPRAFF
TRBJ2-3 | TRBV11-2 | TRBD1 | 14 | - | CASSPGGWTDTQYF
TRBJ2-1 | TRBV5-1 | TRBD2 | 15 | many | CASSTLAGVDNEQFF
TRBJ2-7 | TRBV5-1 | - | 13 | many | CASSRTDRIEQYF
TRBJ1-1 | TRBV11-2 | - | 13 | many | CASSYGLGTEAFF
TRBJ1-5 | TRBV28 | - | 13 | many | CASSSNLQQPQHF
TRBJ2-1 | TRBV15 | - | 15 | many | CATSRDLEAKNEQFF
TRBJ2-7 | TRBV25-1 | - | 13 | many | CASSERGDHEQYF
TRBJ2-3 | TRBV5-1 | - | 14 | many | CASSLVVRTDTQYF
TRBJ1-1 | TRBV28 | - | 17 | many | CASSLDGAASGGTEAFF
TRBJ2-2 | TRBV3-1 | - | 19 | - | CASSKHLSGGHANTGELFF
TRBJ2-5 | TRBV5-1 | TRBD2 | 12 | many | CASSLAEETQYF
TRBJ1-1 | TRBV5-1 | - | 15 | - | CASRLQATMNTEAFF
TRBJ2-7 | TRBV10-3 | - | 13 | many | CAISEGYREGQYF
TRBJ1-1 | TRBV7-9 | - | 15 | many | CASSKTSNIRTEAFF
TRBJ1-2 | TRBV18 | - | 17 | - | CASSAHGLGIDESGYTF
TRBJ1-1 | TRBV7-8 | - | 18 | many | CASSFRQPGRLNGTEAFF
TRBJ2-5 | TRBV29-1 | - | 12 | few | CSAGGGEETQYF
TRBJ2-3 | TRBV12-3/TRBV12-4 | TRBD2 | 14 | - | CASSFSAGGFTQYF
TRBJ2-3 | TRBV29-1 | TRBD2 | 16 | many | CSVDPRAGGLSDTQYF
TRBJ2-7 | TRBV25-1 | TRBD2 | 16 | many | CASSVLLAGGKYEQYF
TRBJ2-2 | TRBV29-1 | - | 13 | many | CSVNRPPKGELFF
TRBJ2-1 | TRBV2 | TRBD2 | 16 | many | CASSEAATSGSHEQFF
TRBJ2-1 | TRBV5-1 | TRBD1 | 13 | many | CASRLQGEDEQFF
TRBJ1-6 | TRBV20-1 | - | 16 | - | CSASALGPELNSPLHF
TRBJ2-7 | TRBV10-3 | - | 13 | many | CAISGAVYYEQYF
TRBJ2-7 | TRBV29-1 | - | 10 | many | CSAGTYEQYF
TRBJ2-1 | TRBV12-3/TRBV12-4 | - | 11 | many | CASSWSDEQFF
TRBJ1-6 | TRBV5-1 | - | 16 | many | CASSLEGPGPNSPLHF
TRBJ2-5 | TRBV11-2 | TRBD2 | 13 | - | CASRTWEGETQYF
TRBJ2-5 | TRBV25-1 | - | 15 | many | CASSAPGRGGETQYF
TRBJ2-5 | TRBV4-1 | TRBD2 | 15 | many | CASSQWRGTQETQYF
TRBJ2-3 | TRBV7-9 | TRBD1 | 12 | many | CASRTGSDTQYF
TRBJ2-6 | TRBV7-9 | - | 14 | - | CACSSISGANVLTF
TRBJ2-3 | TRBV27 | TRBD1 | 14 | many | CASSPDREGDTQYF